This TCR beta chain derives from a study of cytomegalovirus exposure and HLA in healthy donors. CDR3 length: 15 amino acids. The ends were cut back, 11 bases at V and 5 bases at J, with 21 bases in the middle. Germline assignment: CDR1 MNHNY and CDR2 SVGAGI (reference sequence). Study-wide findings and caveats: Highly shared variants forming one cluster were likely a sequencing artifact. Segments of the TCR beta V type were, in most cases, productive about 87% or about 30% of the time in an earlier analysis. Reported performance of the classifier showed diagnosis of cytomegalovirus status with high specificity and sensitivity.

As for this clone: Its antigen is not known.

The PCR had 60 Vbeta and 13 Jbeta primers. Here immunoSEQ multiplex PCR was the method, and the copy in TCRdb shows in-frame clones only, minus some. Among approximately 170,000 clones listed, around 70% were seen once. The receptor comes from a man between 18 and 35 years old in good health and CMV-seropositive. Sequencing was done on a sample of PBMCs. The gene calls are TRBV6-6 and TRBJ2-2, with D perhaps TRBD2 (6 bases). CDR3 loop: CAGRGGGMKTGELFF. CDR3 DNA sequence: TGTGCCGGAAGAGGAGGCGGGATGAAGACCGGGGAGCTGTTTTTT.